Reported below is one T cell receptor (beta chain). This clonotype has only a few counts. This receptor's antigen is unknown. No much larger clonotype is one base removed from it; base qualities were not supplied. This sample is drawn from a study of molecular identifiers for immune sequencing clone quantification (dated by TCRdb to 2017 to 2018). A note on the overall study: For a replicate experiment, RNA from around 20,000 or 99,000 naive CD8 T cells was divided into five aliquots, and four of the five aliquots were sequenced. This methods study benchmarked molecular-identifier clustering-based TCR repertoire sequencing (MIDCIRS) and TCR RNA copy counting, using CD8 T cells to do so.

The library was produced with PCR. The listed sequencing device is NextSeq 500. Bulk TCR libraries were made following a previously described method, with the TCR primers given in Table S5. The Qiagen AllPrep DNA/RNA kit was used to purify total RNA. Before analysis, reads from multiple sequencing runs of one library were combined. As for the authors' bioinformatics: Reads were retained only if the reads had an exact TCR constant sequence, and the retained reads were trimmed to 150 nt and grouped according to their 12-nt molecular barcodes. Reads inside each barcode group were sub-clustered using a 15% Levenshtein threshold, and a quality-weighted consensus sequence was constructed for each RNA molecule. Non-functional sequences were excluded, and lower-count sequences lying one edit away from another sequence were also excluded. Based on fitting two negative binomial distributions, any barcode sub-cluster with under 20% of the maximum read count was discarded. TCRdb trimmed public reads at Q25 via fastp, called clones via MiXCR and kept in-frame beta chains. Here each entry gathers all rows of one CDR3 protein and keeps the most common genes and DNA. V and J calls and clone size were set by TCRdb, not the authors. In this sample the table shows about 100,000 distinct CDR3 sequences, around a third of which occur a single time. Approximately 4% of the sample goes to the ten largest clones.

What the research found in general, with its limitations: Modeling gave around 2.7 recovered TCR RNA copies per cell versus 8 to 10 by digital PCR, implying around 30% capture efficiency. Identical TCR molecules sharing a barcode could cause highly expanded clone sizes to be underestimated. The naive libraries included spiked-in Jurkat TCR RNA (more than nine copies' worth), and this Jurkat TCR RNA is not part of the donor repertoire. When barcode sub-clustering was not used, chimeric consensus sequences inflated TCR diversity, with chimeras reaching as high as 47%. In CMV-specific effector cells, clones with more than 20 RNA copies accounted for over 97% of molecules, whereas in naive cells such clones accounted for under 1%. Even against a background of around 950,000 naive CD8 T cells, spiked-in Jurkat TCR RNA amounting to a single cell's worth was reported to be detectable.

Libraries of naive CD8 T cells were built from approximately 20,000 to 1,000,000 sorted cells, with 10%, 30% or 50% of the purified RNA used. Naive CD8 T cells were FACS-sorted as CD8+CD4-CCR7+CD45RA+ on a BD FACSAria II into RLT Plus buffer. To test detection sensitivity, Jurkat RNA equal to under 13 TCR copies was added to samples of about 20,000-1,100,000 naive CD8 T cells. Enrichment of CD8 T cells was done with RosetteSep CD8+ T Cell Enrichment Cocktail plus Ficoll-Paque, and ACK red cell lysis came afterward. The receptor comes from a human donor in good health. Some libraries in this study had Jurkat cell RNA spiked in. Sequenced material: naive CD8+ T cells from blood, with Jurkat cell RNA spiked in. In light of the paper, this sample's cell subset or site label describes: FACS-sorted CD8+CD4-CCR7+CD45RA+ naive T cells.

This receptor carries the CDR3 CASSQGVSGNTIYF. The DNA is as follows: TGCGCCAGCAGCCAAGGTGTCTCTGGAAACACCATATATTTT. The chain is assembled from TRBV4-3 and TRBJ1-3; no D gene call is confident. The CDR3 holds 14 amino acids from the cysteine to the phenylalanine. The retained sequence is limited to the CDR3, 42 bases, with the frame set at the first base. V is clipped by 1 base and J by 0 bases, and the sequence between their germline boundaries is 4 bases long. From the germline V gene, CDR1 is LGHNA and CDR2 is YSLEER.